This TCR beta chain was sequenced during a study of graft-versus-host responses after intestinal transplantation. At the level of the study: Each recipient received a multivisceral, liver-intestinal, or isolated intestinal graft. Among the recipients, all got anti-thymocyte globulin induction and then tacrolimus and steroids for about 3 years. General study results and limits: Recipient marrow harbored GvH clones, some of which surfaced first in ileum or blood.

A word on this clone: Its matching antigen is unknown.

Only in-frame clones appear in the TCRdb table, and some are missing; sequencing was by immunoSEQ multiplex PCR. The sample includes some 110,000 clones, approximately 93% seen only once; the top ten take more than 0.95%. The CDR3 has 14 amino acids. The germline V gene encodes CDR1 SQVTM and CDR2 ANQGSEA. V was shortened by 0 bases and J by 5 bases, with 10 bases between the two germline ends. This sequence joins TRBV29-1 and TRBJ2-2, with no clear D. This sample comprised unstimulated CD8+ T cells sorted from spleen or lymph node cells, obtained before transplant. The receptor comes from a human donor who was the organ donor for an intestinal transplant. CDR3: CSVEDLTETGELFF. The CDR3 DNA follows: TGCAGCGTTGAAGATCTAACTGAAACCGGGGAGCTGTTTTTT.